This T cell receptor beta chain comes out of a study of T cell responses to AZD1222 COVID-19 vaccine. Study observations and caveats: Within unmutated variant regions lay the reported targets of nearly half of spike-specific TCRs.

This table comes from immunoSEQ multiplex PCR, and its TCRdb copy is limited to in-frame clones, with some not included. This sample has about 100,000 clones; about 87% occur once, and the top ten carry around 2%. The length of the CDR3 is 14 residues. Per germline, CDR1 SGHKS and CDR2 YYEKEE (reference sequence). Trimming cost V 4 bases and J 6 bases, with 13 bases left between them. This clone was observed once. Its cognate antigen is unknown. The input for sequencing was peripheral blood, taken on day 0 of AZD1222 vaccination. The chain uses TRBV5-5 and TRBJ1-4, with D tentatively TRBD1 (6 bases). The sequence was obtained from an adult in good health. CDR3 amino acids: CASSPQGRDEKLFF. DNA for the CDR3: TGTGCCAGCAGCCCACAGGGCCGCGATGAAAAACTGTTTTTT. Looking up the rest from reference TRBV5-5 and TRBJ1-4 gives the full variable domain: DAGVTQSPTHLIKTRGQQVTLRCSPISGHKSVSWYQQVLGQGPQFIFQYYEKEERGRGNFPDRFSARQFPNYSSELNVNALLLGDSALYLCASSPQGRDEKLFFGSGTQLSVL.